Each of the 15 T cell receptor beta chains below was sequenced from the same sample in a study of human T cells and chemical hapten exposure. Each CDR3 protein is one row after TCRdb ran MiXCR on the RACE reads. The sample consists of about 120,000 distinct CDR3 sequences, approximately 11% of them appearing once. The time point denotes: patch test 3, about 24 weeks after DPC sensitization. Regarding treatment: therapeutic diphenylcyclopropenone sensitization with weekly scalp DPC. The source material was whole blood, sampled in connection with sensitization to the hapten diphenylcyclopropenone (DPC). These receptors were taken from a woman in her fifties or sixties with alopecia areata. Some clones in this sample may be carry-over from other donors' samples.

This rearrangement joins TRBV6-1 to TRBJ2-7, with 9 bases lining up with TRBD1. CDR3 length equals 18 residues. The J segment lost 3 bases and the V segment lost 7 bases, leaving 19 bases of the junction unmatched. CDR1 is MNHNS, CDR2 SASEGT, per germline. The chain's CDR3 is CASIRDNTGGANIYEQYF. The CDR3 DNA follows: TGTGCCAGCATCCGAGATAATACAGGGGGCGCAAACATCTACGAGCAGTACTTC.

The V and J genes are TRBV6-5 and TRBJ1-6; tentative D call: TRBD1 (5 bases). The CDR3 spans 14 residues. Trimming left V 5 bases short and J 9 bases short, with 14 bases between. Germline CDR1 reads MNHEY; CDR2 reads SVGAGI. Written as DNA, the CDR3 is TGTGCCAGCAGTAGAGGGGAATTTTCTTCACCCCTCCACTTT. Translation gives CASSRGEFSSPLHF.

A few counts support this clonotype. This sequence joins TRBV12-3 or TRBV12-4 and TRBJ2-1; 7 bases agree with TRBD1. This CDR3 has 16 amino acids. With V trimmed by 6 bases and J by 4 bases, 12 bases remained unmatched. The CDR3 spells CASSSPPRGNYNEQFF. In DNA form, the CDR3 reads TGTGCCAGCAGCTCCCCCCCCAGGGGGAATTACAATGAGCAGTTCTTC.

J is TRBJ1-1 and V is TRBV2; the D gene is possibly TRBD1 (6 bases). CDR3 size: 13 residues. V was clipped by 7 bases and J by 4 bases, with 13 bases between them. Germline V lookup: CDR1 SNHLY, CDR2 FYNNEI. The CDR3 nucleotides are TGTGCCAGCACCATACAGGGAGGCACTGAAGCTTTCTTT. It yields the protein CASTIQGGTEAFF.

Many counts were recorded for this clonotype. This chain joins TRBV6-5 and TRBJ2-7, with D maybe TRBD1 (6 bases). The CDR3 is 12 amino acids. Germline V lookup: CDR1 MNHEY, CDR2 SVGAGI. V lost 6 bases to trimming and J lost 3 bases, with 9 bases between them. The CDR3 nucleotides are TGTGCCAGCAGCACAGGGCACTACGAGCAGTACTTC. It specifies CASSTGHYEQYF.

This clonotype was counted only a few times. V and J are TRBV5-1 and TRBJ2-1, with D perhaps matching TRBD1 (5 bases). Germline assignment: CDR1 SGHRS and CDR2 YFSETQ. Deletions cut 0 bases from V and 9 bases from J, with 16 bases between. The CDR3 is 15 amino acids. CDR3 sequence: CASSLEGQGGREQFF. CDR3 in DNA: TGCGCCAGCAGCTTGGAAGGACAAGGCGGTCGTGAGCAGTTCTTC.

This chain uses TRBV13 with TRBJ2-7; TRBD1 might be the D (6 bases). Germline-derived CDR1 and CDR2 are PRHDT and FYEKMQ (reference sequence). The CDR3 sequence is 15 residues long. Trimming shortened V by 4 bases and J by 0 bases, and 13 bases separated the two germline ends. CDR3 nucleotide sequence: TGTGCCAGCAGCTCCCCTCAGGGGTTCTCCTACGAGCAGTACTTC. The encoded protein is CASSSPQGFSYEQYF.

J is TRBJ2-1 and V is TRBV5-1; 7 positions match TRBD1. V was pared by 0 bases and J by 6 bases, with 9 bases of the junction left unmatched. The CDR3 totals 16 residues. Germline assignment: CDR1 SGHRS and CDR2 YFSETQ. DNA of the CDR3: TGCGCCAGCAGCTTGGAAGGCACAGGGGCCCCCAATGAGCAGTTCTTC. This translates into CASSLEGTGAPNEQFF.

Comment on this clonotype: The junction departs from the called germline gene at one end, perhaps through a read error. This chain links TRBV24-1 with TRBJ2-6, with a possible D match to TRBD1 (5 bases). CDR1 is KGHDR and CDR2 is SFDVKD in the germline V gene. The CDR3 consists of 16 residues. CDR3 amino acids: CAPSDFGRAGANVLTF. For the CDR3, the DNA is TGTGCCCCCAGTGATTTCGGCAGGGCTGGGGCCAACGTCCTGACTTTC.

This clonotype occurred many times. V and J are TRBV28 and TRBJ2-5, with 15 positions matching TRBD2. From germline, CDR1 is MDHEN and CDR2 SYDVKM. The CDR3 length is 17 residues. V dropped 5 bases and J dropped 3; count of bases not matched to a gene: 7. CDR3 loop: CASSMLGLAGGEETQYF. The CDR3 bases are TGTGCCAGCAGTATGCTGGGACTAGCGGGAGGAGAAGAGACCCAGTACTTC.

This clonotype was seen a handful of times. The chain combines TRBV12-3 or TRBV12-4 with TRBJ2-7; the D gene could be TRBD1 or TRBD2 (5 bases each). V was pared by 3 bases and J by 3 bases, with 12 bases between. This CDR3 is 14 amino acids long. The CDR3 protein is CASSFRGALYEQYF. In DNA, the CDR3 is TGTGCCAGCAGTTTTAGGGGAGCCCTCTACGAGCAGTACTTC.

This clonotype was observed a handful of times. V is TRBV6-6 and J is TRBJ2-7; no definite D call. CDR1 is MNHNY, CDR2 SVGAGI, per germline (reference sequence). The CDR3 runs 12 residues. Trimming left V 11 bases short and J 3 bases short, with 14 bases between. The CDR3 spells CAALDGFYEQYF. CDR3 DNA sequence: TGTGCCGCCTTGGACGGATTCTACGAGCAGTACTTC.

The V and J genes are TRBV12-3 or TRBV12-4 and TRBJ2-3, with D tentatively TRBD2 (6 bases). Trimming stripped 3 bases from V and 2 bases from J, with 12 bases between. This CDR3 has 15 amino acids. The CDR3 here is CASSFGAGPTDTQYF. The CDR3 DNA reads as TGTGCCAGCAGTTTTGGAGCGGGCCCCACAGATACGCAGTATTTT.

This clonotype showed up many times. This sequence joins TRBV10-3 and TRBJ2-3; D perhaps matches TRBD1 (5 bases). The V and J ends lost 10 bases and 0 bases respectively, with 20 bases between them. This CDR3 has 16 amino acids. CDR1 and CDR2 from the germline V gene are ENHRY and SYGVKD. CDR3 coding DNA: TGTGCCACCCAAGGCGAGGACATCTCTAGCACAGATACGCAGTATTTT. This sequence encodes CATQGEDISSTDTQYF.

The chain combines TRBV3-1 with TRBJ1-5, with D perhaps TRBD1 (5 bases). This CDR3 contains 15 residues. CDR1 and CDR2 (germline): LGHDT, YNNKEL (reference sequence). Deletions cut 3 bases from V and 4 bases from J, with 13 bases between. CDR3 sequence reads: CASSQGWGMNQPQHF. DNA of the CDR3: TGTGCCAGCAGCCAGGGGTGGGGGATGAATCAGCCCCAGCATTTT.